The next 17 T cell receptor beta chains were all read from a single sample in a study of T cell repertoires in cytomegalovirus infection. Their antigens are not known. TCRdb used MiXCR to reprocess the reads, holding one entry per CDR3 protein. Among hundreds of thousands of distinct CDR3 sequences listed, approximately 31% were seen once. The starting material was cultured CD8+ T cells from PBMCs, obtained from culture after CMV antigen stimulation. These receptors all stem from a human donor in good health (CMV status not recorded). Some clones in this sample may be carry-over from other donors' samples.

Many counts were recorded for this clonotype. The rearrangement uses TRBV7-3 and TRBJ2-1, with a weak D call TRBD2 (6 bases). CDR3 length: 13 amino acids. The germline V gene has CDR1 SGHTA and CDR2 FQGTGA. V lost 4 bases, J lost 7 bases, and 11 bases lay in between. The CDR3 sequence is CASSSPGRNEQFF. Here the CDR3 DNA reads TGTGCCAGCAGCTCCCCAGGGAGGAATGAGCAGTTCTTC.

The chain recombines TRBV7-9 with TRBJ2-1, with a tentative D call TRBD2 (6 bases). Germline V gene sequence: CDR1 SEHNR, CDR2 FQNEAQ (reference sequence). V was cut by 4 bases and J by 2 bases, with 12 bases left in between. This CDR3 has 15 residues. Written as DNA, the CDR3 is TGTGCCAGCAGCTGGGGACTCTCACCCTACAATGAGCAGTTCTTC. Translated: CASSWGLSPYNEQFF.

This chain connects TRBV19 to TRBJ2-1; D gene uncertain. Germline V CDR1 and CDR2: LNHDA, SQIVND (reference sequence). Trimming cost V 5 bases and J 7 bases, with 15 bases left between them. This CDR3 contains 14 residues. As DNA, the CDR3 is TGTGCCAGTAGTTGGTCTAGGTCGGGTAATGAGCAGTTCTTC. It translates to CASSWSRSGNEQFF.

This clonotype was found many times. The gene calls are TRBV7-6 and TRBJ2-2; D tentatively fits TRBD1 or TRBD2 (5 bases each). The CDR3 covers 16 residues. V was clipped by 5 bases and J by 6 bases, with 19 bases between them. Germline V gives CDR1 SGHVS, CDR2 FNYEAQ. CDR3 region: CASSPRDPRTAGELFF. CDR3 nucleotides: TGTGCCAGCAGCCCACGGGACCCCCGGACTGCCGGGGAGCTGTTTTTT.

Notes on this clonotype: In this CDR3 the conserved last residue, phenylalanine or tryptophan, is missing, so a read error is likely. V gene TRBV6-1 combines with J gene TRBJ1-1; D uncertain. Germline CDR1 is MNHNS and CDR2 is SASEGT. V dropped 6 bases and J dropped 4 bases, with 15 bases sitting between them. This CDR3 contains 14 residues. The CDR3 loop is CASSPVSVSTEAFL. In DNA form, the CDR3 reads TGTGCCAGCAGCCCAGTCTCAGTTTCCACTGAAGCTTTCCTT.

The rearrangement links TRBV29-1 to TRBJ2-3; 12 nucleotides line up with TRBD2. Looked up from germline, CDR1 is SQVTM and CDR2 is ANQGSEA. V shed 6 bases, J shed 3 bases, and the junction held 7 bases outside the gene matches. The CDR3 covers 15 residues. This CDR3 is CSVTSGGLGTDTQYF. The CDR3 nucleotides read TGCAGCGTGACTAGCGGGGGACTTGGTACAGATACGCAGTATTTT.

This clonotype was picked up a small number of times. The gene calls are TRBV2 and TRBJ1-5, with a tentative D call TRBD1 (5 bases). Germline assignment: CDR1 SNHLY and CDR2 FYNNEI. Trimming shortened V by 3 bases and J by 1 base, and 10 bases separated the two germline ends. The CDR3 is 15 amino acids. The CDR3 nucleotides are TGTGCCAGCAGTGACAGGGTGTTGAGCAATCAGCCCCAGCATTTT. This translates into CASSDRVLSNQPQHF.

CDR3 bases: TGTGCCAGTATGGGCTACCCCGAGTATGAGCAGTTCTTC. Translation: CASMGYPEYEQFF. This sequence joins TRBV19 and TRBJ2-1; D ambiguous. Germline CDR1 LNHDA, CDR2 SQIVND (reference sequence). V shed 7 bases and J shed 8 bases, with 15 bases lying between them. The CDR3 has 13 residues.

This clonotype appeared many times. V usage is TRBV7-9 and J usage is TRBJ2-7; TRBD1 agrees at 8 bases. The germline gives CDR1 SEHNR, CDR2 FQNEAQ (reference sequence). This CDR3 has 13 residues. The V and J ends lost 10 bases and 4 bases, in that order; junction bases with no gene match: 9. The CDR3 DNA reads TGTGCCACTCCTGGACAGGGAATATACGAGCAGTACTTC. Protein product: CATPGQGIYEQYF.

This clonotype occurred a few times. V and J are TRBV6-6 and TRBJ1-1; no clear D. Germline values: CDR1 MNHNY, CDR2 SVGAGI (reference sequence). The CDR3 is 13 residues long. Trimming left V 3 bases short and J 8 bases short, with 13 bases between. CDR3 bases: TGTGCCAGCAGTTATGCACCAGGAGGGGAAGCTTTCTTT. This encodes CASSYAPGGEAFF.

A single count supports this clonotype. One end of the junction fails to match germline, which may point to a read error. V and J are TRBV7-8 and TRBJ2-1; TRBD1 might be the D (6 bases). The germline V gene encodes CDR1 SGHVS and CDR2 FQNEAQ. The CDR3 totals 17 residues. CDR3 in DNA: TGTGCCAACAGCCCGGGGACACCCCGTTCTCTTTACAATGAGCAGTTCTTC. Translating gives CANSPGTPRSLYNEQFF.

Remarks on this clonotype: A read error may explain this, as a much larger clone is one base away. The J gene is TRBJ2-2, the V gene TRBV6-1; D remains ambiguous. The CDR3 covers 15 residues. V was shortened by 2 bases and J by 6 bases, with 13 bases between the two germline ends. CDR1 is MNHNS and CDR2 is SASEGT in the germline V gene. DNA for the CDR3: TGTGCCAGCAGTGAACCTGGGCGTCATGCCGGGGAGCTGTTTTTT. Amino acid sequence: CASSEPGRHAGELFF.

This chain links TRBV6-1 with TRBJ2-1; 8 positions agree with TRBD2. This CDR3 is built from 15 residues. J gave up 7 bases and V 7 bases, and 12 bases lay outside the gene matches. From germline, CDR1 is MNHNS and CDR2 SASEGT. The CDR3 DNA is TGTGCCAGCAAAATGGGCGGGGGGCGATGGAATGAGCAGTTCTTC. As protein: CASKMGGGRWNEQFF.

This clonotype was recorded many times. Germline is not matched at one junction end, which may reflect a read error. The chain employs TRBV7-7 and TRBJ1-2; D is perhaps TRBD1 (6 bases). CDR1 SSHAT and CDR2 FNYEAQ come from the germline V gene (reference sequence). The CDR3 has 17 amino acids. Here the CDR3 reads CASSPRGGIERGYGYTF. The DNA for the CDR3 is TGTGCTAGCAGCCCTAGGGGGGGGATAGAAAGGGGTTATGGCTACACCTTC.

The genes are TRBV7-3 and TRBJ2-5; a weak D match, TRBD2 (6 bases). CDR3 length equals 14 residues. Germline V gene sequence: CDR1 SGHTA, CDR2 FQGTGA. The V end was cut by 3 bases, the J end by 2 bases, with 10 bases between. The CDR3 region has the DNA TGTGCCAGCAGCTTGCGGGACGGACAAGAGACCCAGTACTTC. Protein product: CASSLRDGQETQYF.

This clonotype was found once. This chain links TRBV7-2 with TRBJ1-3, with no clear D. The CDR3 is 14 residues long. Germline V gene lookup returns CDR1 SGHTA and CDR2 FQGNSA. The V end lost 5 bases, the J end lost 1 base, and 9 bases lay between the germline ends. CDR3 nucleotides: TGTGCCAGCAGCAAATCCGAATCTGGAAACACCATATATTTT. Protein sequence: CASSKSESGNTIYF.

This clonotype was picked up a small number of times. The V call is TRBV25-1, the J call TRBJ1-2; 9 nucleotides agree with TRBD1. CDR1 and CDR2 from the germline V gene are MGHDK and SYGVNS. This CDR3 region has 16 residues. Trimming cost V 6 bases and J 6 bases; bases outside gene matches: 14. The CDR3 DNA reads TGTGCCAGCAGCCCCGGGACAGGGTTGCCGGAAGATGGCTACACCTTC. Translated: CASSPGTGLPEDGYTF.